One sample yielded the 8 T cell receptor beta chains listed below, sequenced in a study of blood T cell repertoires in COVID-19. Sequencing was performed with immunoSEQ multiplex PCR; in TCRdb, only in-frame clones are kept and a portion is missing. The table includes a few hundred thousand clones, more than 85% detected once. The specimen sequenced was peripheral blood. The source of these receptors is a woman aged 70-85 years with active or convalescent COVID-19.

The genes are TRBV7-7 and TRBJ2-7, with TRBD2 matching 7 bases. Germline CDR1 is SSHAT and CDR2 is FNYEAQ (reference sequence). The CDR3 totals 15 residues. V lost 1 base and J lost 2; bases outside the gene matches: 5. CDR3 protein: CASSLGERGPYEQYF. The DNA of the CDR3 is TGTGCCAGCAGCTTAGGAGAGCGGGGTCCCTACGAGCAGTACTTC.

The rearrangement joins TRBV7-2 to TRBJ2-7; 7 nucleotides align to TRBD1. This CDR3 comprises 15 residues. The ends lost 5 bases at V and 3 bases at J; junction bases unmatched: 10. Looked up from germline, CDR1 is SGHTA and CDR2 is FQGNSA. The CDR3 sequence is CASSQRQGQVYEQYF. CDR3 nucleotides: TGTGCCAGCAGCCAAAGACAGGGTCAAGTCTACGAGCAGTACTTC.

The chain employs TRBV6-1 and TRBJ2-2; a possible D gene is TRBD2 (7 bases). The CDR3 loop spans 13 amino acids. Per the germline V gene, CDR1 is MNHNS and CDR2 is SASEGT. V gave up 6 bases and J gave up 8 bases, with 13 bases separating them. Here the CDR3 reads CASSRGAAGELFF. The CDR3 nucleotides read TGTGCCAGCAGCCGGGGGGCGGCTGGGGAGCTGTTTTTT.

Only one count was recorded for this clone. The V gene is TRBV10-1, the J gene TRBJ2-1; 7 positions agree with TRBD1. The CDR3 is made up of 11 amino acids. Germline V gives CDR1 WNHNN, CDR2 SYGVQD (reference sequence). CDR3: CARGHWNEQFF. Written as DNA, the CDR3 is TGCGCGAGGGGGCATTGGAATGAGCAGTTCTTC.

The genes are TRBV19 and TRBJ1-5; D gene uncertain. Trimming took 4 bases from V and 7 from J, leaving 11 bases between them. Germline V CDR1 and CDR2: LNHDA, SQIVND (reference sequence). This CDR3 spans 13 amino acids. The CDR3 DNA follows: TGTGCCAGTAGTACTTGGAGTAAACAGCCCCAGCATTTT. It yields the protein CASSTWSKQPQHF.

The chain carries TRBV6-4 and TRBJ1-1, with 8 positions matching TRBD1. This CDR3 is 14 amino acids long. The germline CDR1 and CDR2 sequences are MRHNA and SNTAGT. V lost 8 bases to trimming and J lost 4 bases; unmatched junction nucleotides: 9. The CDR3 spells CASPGTGTITEAFF. CDR3 DNA: TGTGCCAGCCCCGGGACAGGAACGATCACTGAAGCTTTCTTT.

The chain has TRBV9 and TRBJ2-2, with D maybe TRBD2 (5 bases). Germline V lookup: CDR1 SGDLS, CDR2 YYNGEE. This CDR3 region has 14 residues. Trimming took 3 bases from V and 1 from J, leaving 7 bases between them. CDR3 sequence reads: CASSDGLNTGELFF. The CDR3 nucleotides read TGTGCCAGCAGCGACGGACTGAACACCGGGGAGCTGTTTTTT.

The chain has TRBV7-9 and TRBJ1-4, with 7 bases that match TRBD1. The germline V gene encodes CDR1 SEHNR and CDR2 FQNEAQ (reference sequence). The J segment lost 6 bases and the V segment lost 10 bases, leaving 5 bases of the junction unmatched. The CDR3 extends over 12 amino acids. In nucleotides, the CDR3 is TGTGCCATCACAGGGGCGGATGAAAAACTGTTTTTT. Encoded protein: CAITGADEKLFF. Using reference TRBV7-9 and TRBJ1-4 for the parts outside the CDR3, the full variable domain is DTGVSQNPRHKITKRGQNVTFRCDPISEHNRLYWYRQTLGQGPEFLTYFQNEAQLEKSRLLSDRFSAERPKGSFSTLEIQRTEQGDSAMYLCAITGADEKLFFGSGTQLSVL.